These 18 T cell receptor beta chains share one sample of origin, sequenced in a study of esophageal squamous cell carcinoma tumors. Amplification combined a P20EA primer and a TCR alpha or TCR beta constant-region primer, then a nested second PCR used CA2 or CB2. TCR genes were amplified by unbiased adaptor ligation RT-PCR, with reverse transcription primed by a polyT18-containing BSL-18E primer. TCRdb itself ran the 5' RACE reads through MiXCR, one entry per CDR3 protein. This table holds fewer than 7,000 distinct CDR3 sequences, roughly 22% found once. The sequenced sample was tumor tissue. These receptors were taken from a man aged 45 to 79 with esophageal squamous cell carcinoma.

For this clonotype: A read error may explain this, as a much larger clone is one base away. The chain combines TRBV28 with TRBJ1-3; tentative D call: TRBD1 (6 bases). The length of the CDR3 is 13 residues. Germline CDR1 and CDR2: MDHEN and SYDVKM. The CDR3 here is CATTGSGGNTRYF. In DNA, the CDR3 is TGTGCCACCACAGGGTCGGGGGGAAACACCAGATATTTT.

In its sample, this clonotype is medium-sized. This chain links TRBV9 with TRBJ1-1; D not resolved. Germline-derived CDR1 and CDR2 are SGDLS and YYNGEE. The germline V and J ends were trimmed by 0 bases and 1 base, with 4 bases remaining between them. The length of the CDR3 is 13 residues. In DNA form, the CDR3 reads TGTGCCAGCAGCGTAGCAGGGAACACTGAAGCTTTCTTT. Residues: CASSVAGNTEAFF.

The chain employs TRBV5-5 and TRBJ2-7, with D perhaps TRBD1 (5 bases). Germline V gene data show CDR1 as SGHKS and CDR2 as YYEKEE (reference sequence). V lost 1 base and J 5 bases, leaving 10 bases between the germline ends. The CDR3 extends over 13 amino acids. CDR3 region: CASSLQGSHEQYF. The CDR3 nucleotides are TGTGCCAGCAGCTTGCAGGGTTCCCACGAGCAGTACTTC.

In this sample, this clonotype is medium-sized. This rearrangement joins TRBV6-2 or TRBV6-3 to TRBJ2-1; 12 positions match TRBD2. The germline gives CDR1 MNHEY, CDR2 SVGEGT. V was pared by 6 bases and J by 0 bases, with 0 bases of the junction left unmatched. The CDR3 consists of 15 residues. CDR3 in amino acids: CASRTSGSSYNEQFF. In nucleotides, the CDR3 is TGTGCCAGCAGGACTAGCGGGAGCTCCTACAATGAGCAGTTCTTC.

J is TRBJ2-7 and V is TRBV28; the D call may be TRBD1 or TRBD2 (6 bases each). Germline values: CDR1 MDHEN, CDR2 SYDVKM. The germline V and J ends were trimmed by 3 bases and 0 bases, with 21 bases remaining between them. CDR3 size: 18 residues. The CDR3 loop reads CASSLRGDMGAGSYEQYF. DNA for the CDR3: TGTGCCAGCAGTTTGAGGGGGGACATGGGGGCTGGCTCCTACGAGCAGTACTTC.

This clonotype has only one observation. A much larger clone differs from this one at a single base, so this may be a read error. The rearrangement links TRBV27 to TRBJ1-1, with D possibly matching TRBD1 (6 bases). This CDR3 is built from 17 residues. V lost 4 bases, J lost 0 bases, and 18 bases lay in between. The V gene's germline CDR1 is MNHEY and CDR2 SMNVEV (reference sequence). CDR3 region: CASSWVRLGQLNTEAFF. CDR3 nucleotides: TGTGCCAGCAGTTGGGTAAGATTAGGACAGTTGAACACTGAAGCTTTCTTT.

By proportion, this clonotype is medium-sized. V is TRBV25-1 and J is TRBJ2-7, with 7 bases fitting TRBD2. With 9 bases clipped from V and 5 bases from J, the junction kept 7 bases outside the gene matches. Germline CDR1 and CDR2: MGHDK and SYGVNS. This CDR3 has 12 residues. The CDR3 DNA reads TGTGCCAGTCGGGGGGTCAGGAACGAGCAGTACTTC. Its translation: CASRGVRNEQYF.

This chain uses TRBV21-1 with TRBJ1-5. TRBV21-1 is a pseudogene. CDR3 size: 13 residues. The chain's CDR3 is CASSKANNQPQHF. CDR3 sequence (DNA): TGTGCCAGCAGCAAAGCCAACAATCAGCCCCAGCATTTT.

V is TRBV27 and J is TRBJ2-7; D is unclear. Germline CDR1 and CDR2: MNHEY and SMNVEV (reference sequence). Trimming cost V 4 bases and J 1 base, with 11 bases left between them. The CDR3 runs to 14 residues. CDR3 in amino acids: CASSCTMGSYEQYF. The CDR3 region has the DNA TGTGCCAGCAGTTGTACCATGGGTTCCTACGAGCAGTACTTC.

The chain is built from TRBV19 and TRBJ2-4; D may be TRBD1 or TRBD2 (5 bases each). This CDR3 comprises 14 residues. The germline V gene has CDR1 LNHDA and CDR2 SQIVND (reference sequence). V was pared by 5 bases and J by 5 bases, with 13 bases between. CDR3 sequence (DNA): TGTGCCAGTAGTTCTTCGGGGCCCCAAAACATTCAGTACTTC. Translation: CASSSSGPQNIQYF.

The chain links TRBV2 to TRBJ2-7, with 10 bases identical to TRBD2. There are 15 residues in the CDR3. Per germline, CDR1 SNHLY and CDR2 FYNNEI. The ends lost 8 bases at V and 3 bases at J; junction bases unmatched: 10. For the CDR3, the DNA is TGTGCCAGCGGACCCCTAGCGGGAGTAGACTACGAGCAGTACTTC. Protein product: CASGPLAGVDYEQYF.

By share, this clonotype ranks as medium-sized. The rearrangement links TRBV5-4 to TRBJ2-3; D remains unclear. Trimming removed 5 bases at V and 2 bases at J, with 12 bases between. The V gene's germline CDR1 is SGHNT and CDR2 YYREEE (reference sequence). The CDR3 sequence is 14 residues long. The CDR3 region is CASRVEYSTDTQYF. Here the CDR3 DNA reads TGTGCCAGCAGAGTGGAATATTCCACAGATACGCAGTATTTT.

At least ten counts were recorded for this clonotype. The chain combines TRBV13 with TRBJ2-5; 7 bases fit TRBD2. This CDR3 has 17 amino acids. V lost 1 base and J lost 3; bases outside the gene matches: 11. Germline loops: CDR1 PRHDT, CDR2 FYEKMQ (reference sequence). For the CDR3, the DNA is TGTGCCAGCAGCTTAGTACCCCACCCAGGGAGGGAAGAGACCCAGTACTTC. Translating gives CASSLVPHPGREETQYF.

This clonotype is classed as medium-sized. DNA for the CDR3: TGTGCCAGCAGTGAACCGGAGGGACAGTCGTACTCTGGGGCCAACGTCCTGACTTTC. Its protein is CASSEPEGQSYSGANVLTF. The chain employs TRBV6-1 and TRBJ2-6; D possibly corresponds to TRBD1 (7 bases). V was cut by 2 bases and J by 0 bases, with 17 bases left in between. In germline, CDR1 is MNHNS, CDR2 SASEGT. The CDR3 runs to 19 residues.

This clonotype is medium-sized by share. For the CDR3, the DNA is TGTGCCAGCAGTTACAGCGGTACGCAGTATTTT. This translates into CASSYSGTQYF. The chain has TRBV6-6 and TRBJ2-3; maybe TRBD2 (5 bases). Trimming pared 2 bases from V and 8 bases from J, leaving 5 bases between. The germline CDR1 and CDR2 sequences are MNHNY and SVGAGI (reference sequence). CDR3 size: 11 residues.

CDR3 DNA sequence: TGTGCCAGCAGCTCCTCCGGGGGCACAGATACGCAGTATTTT. Protein: CASSSSGGTDTQYF. The rearrangement uses TRBV7-3 and TRBJ2-3; D is perhaps TRBD2 (5 bases). Trimming took 4 bases from V and 1 from J, leaving 9 bases between them. In germline, CDR1 is SGHTA, CDR2 FQGTGA. The CDR3 sequence is 14 residues long. The full variable domain, in which reference TRBV7-3 and TRBJ2-3 provide the parts outside the CDR3, is GAGVSQTPSNKVTEKGKYVELRCDPISGHTALYWYRQSLGQGPEFLIYFQGTGAADDSGLPNDRFFAVRPEGSVSTLKIQRTERGDSAVYLCASSSSGGTDTQYFGPGTRLTVL.

This clonotype ranks as medium-sized (0.01 to 0.1%). The chain links TRBV3-1 to TRBJ1-2, with a weak D call TRBD1 (5 bases). The CDR3 is made up of 14 amino acids. Trimming stripped 0 bases from V and 8 bases from J, with 13 bases between. The V gene's germline CDR1 is LGHDT and CDR2 YNNKEL (reference sequence). The DNA of the CDR3 is TGTGCCAGCAGCCAAGATGTGGCAGGGAAGGGCTACACCTTC. As protein: CASSQDVAGKGYTF.

This clonotype is medium-sized. The chain has TRBV11-3 and TRBJ2-1; D possibly corresponds to TRBD2 (6 bases). The germline V and J ends were trimmed by 5 bases and 10 bases, with 18 bases remaining between them. This CDR3 has 14 amino acids. CDR1 is SGHNT and CDR2 is YENEEA in the germline V gene. CDR3 sequence: CASSLGRGTPEQFF. CDR3 in DNA: TGTGCCAGCAGCCTAGGTCGCGGGACCCCCGAGCAGTTCTTC.